The rows below give T cell receptor beta chains drawn from one sample of a study of Ad26.COV2.S vaccination and SARS-CoV-2 variants. Measured with immunoSEQ multiplex PCR; TCRdb has only the in-frame clones, and not every one. The sample has about 320,000 clones, about 86% seen once; the top ten hold 1.5% to 2.5%. The input for sequencing was peripheral blood, taken in a trial of Ad26.COV2.S vaccine versus placebo. The receptors here all came from a person aged 18-65 years who received the Ad26.COV2.S COVID-19 vaccine or a placebo. Each CDR3 is given with its conserved first and last residue. Fields, in order: J gene, V gene, clone size, D gene, CDR3 DNA, CDR3 protein. A D gene is named only where the DNA matches it firmly. For some rows the clone size is stated as once, few or many, or as a class when expanded; others skip it.

TRBJ1-1	TRBV6-6	.	.	TGTGCCAGCAGTTACCCGGGGACAAGGGGGAACACTGAAGCTTTCTTT	CASSYPGTRGNTEAFF
TRBJ2-3	TRBV6-2/TRBV6-3	.	TRBD2	TGTGCCAGCAGTTACGACGGGGGGGCCAGAGATACGCAGTATTTT	CASSYDGGARDTQYF
TRBJ2-2	TRBV6-5	.	.	TGTGCCAGCGGAGGGCGAGGGGGCGGGGAGCTGTTTTTT	CASGGRGGGELFF
TRBJ1-6	TRBV19	.	.	TGTGCCAGTAGTATTAGTCAGGGTAATTCACCCCTCCACTTT	CASSISQGNSPLHF
TRBJ1-5	TRBV6-2/TRBV6-3	.	.	TGTGCCAGCAGCCCGACCAACGGGGTTCAGCCCCAGCATTTT	CASSPTNGVQPQHF
TRBJ2-7	TRBV6-6	.	.	TGTGCCAGCAGTCGACGGACAGGGAGGGGGGATAATTACTACTACGAGCAGTACTTC	CASSRRTGRGDNYYYEQYF
TRBJ1-1	TRBV5-4	once	.	TGTGCCAGCAGCTTGGACAGGGCTACTTACCCTGAAGCTTTCTTT	CASSLDRATYPEAFF
TRBJ2-1	TRBV7-2	.	TRBD2	TGTGCCAGCAGCTTAGAAGTTAGCGGGATTAATGAGCAGTTCTTC	CASSLEVSGINEQFF
TRBJ2-1	TRBV9	.	TRBD2	TGTGCCAGCAGCGTAGGAGTGGGGGGGGAGCCCTACAATGAGCAGTTCTTC	CASSVGVGGEPYNEQFF
TRBJ1-5	TRBV12-3/TRBV12-4	.	.	TGTGCCAGCAGTCTGGGTGGGGTCCAGCCCCAGCATTTT	CASSLGGVQPQHF
TRBJ2-2	TRBV3-1/TRBV3-2	.	TRBD2	TGTGCCAGCAGCCAAGTCCCTAGCGGGGTTGGCACCGGGGAGCTGTTTTTT	CASSQVPSGVGTGELFF
TRBJ1-5	TRBV28	few	.	TGTGCCAGCAGCCCAGACGCTTACAGTTTAACCCCAGGCAGTCCCAATCAGCCCCAGCATTTT	CASSPDAYSLTPGSPNQPQHF
TRBJ1-2	TRBV28	.	.	TGTGCCAGCAGTTTAAGACAGAACTATGGCTACACCTTC	CASSLRQNYGYTF
TRBJ1-2	TRBV23-1	.	.	TGCGCCAGCAGTCAATTATCCAAAGCTAACTATGGCTACACCTTC	CASSQLSKANYGYTF
TRBJ1-4	TRBV2	once	.	TGTGCCAGCAGATATACGGCGGAGGAGAATGAAAAACTGTTTTTT	CASRYTAEENEKLFF
TRBJ1-2	TRBV3-1/TRBV3-2	.	.	TGTGCCAGCAGTTCCGGGCCCCTCGGGGCGAATGGCTACACCTTC	CASSSGPLGANGYTF
TRBJ1-2	TRBV19	.	TRBD1	TGTGCCAGTAGTATACAGGGGGAGGATGGCTACACCTTC	CASSIQGEDGYTF
TRBJ1-2	TRBV30	.	.	TGTGCCTGGAGTGTAATTATGGGCAGTAGGGACTATGGCTACACCTTC	CAWSVIMGSRDYGYTF
TRBJ2-1	TRBV11-1	.	.	TGTGCCAGCAGCTTGACAGTCCGGGATGAGCAGTTCTTC	CASSLTVRDEQFF
TRBJ1-3	TRBV19	.	.	TGTGCCAGTAGTAAGATGCAGGGTGCTGGAAACACCATATATTTT	CASSKMQGAGNTIYF
TRBJ1-6	TRBV19	.	.	TGTGCCAGTAGTATTAGGGAGGGCGCGGGTTCACCCCTCCACTTT	CASSIREGAGSPLHF
TRBJ1-5	TRBV29-1	.	.	TGCAGCGTCCAAACCCAAACAGGTCCCAATCAGCCCCAGCATTTT	CSVQTQTGPNQPQHF
TRBJ1-2	TRBV7-8	.	.	TGTGCCAGCACCGTGGGGGGGGGATATGGCTACACCTTC	CASTVGGGYGYTF
TRBJ1-2	TRBV29-1	.	TRBD1	TGCAGCGCCGGACAGGACTATGGCTACACCTTC	CSAGQDYGYTF
TRBJ2-3	TRBV4-3	.	TRBD2	TGCGCCAGCAGCCAAGATCTTGGTCTAGCGGGGGTAAAAACAGATACGCAGTATTTT	CASSQDLGLAGVKTDTQYF
TRBJ2-5	TRBV7-2	.	TRBD2	TGTGCCAGCAGCTTCACCGGGACTAGCGGGGAGACCCAGTACTTC	CASSFTGTSGETQYF
TRBJ1-1	TRBV7-8	once	.	TGTGCCAGCAGCTTAATGGGGAACACTGAAGCTTTCTTT	CASSLMGNTEAFF
TRBJ1-4	TRBV14	.	.	TGTGCCAGCAGCCTAAGGAAGGGGAGGGGAGAAAAACTGTTTTTT	CASSLRKGRGEKLFF
TRBJ2-5	TRBV3-1/TRBV3-2	.	.	TGTGCCAGCAGCCAAGAATGGGGCCAAGAGACCCAGTACTTC	CASSQEWGQETQYF